The 20 T cell receptor beta chains reported below all come from one sample, sequenced in a study of response to subunit inactivated influenza vaccine. TCRdb redid the calling of the RT-PCR reads with MiXCR, one entry per CDR3 protein. Here the sample spans over 750,000 distinct CDR3 sequences, 21% being singletons. Sequencing used PBMCs from blood, obtained about 5 days after vaccination. These receptors were obtained from a middle-aged man who received an inactivated influenza vaccine.

This clonotype showed up just a few times. V is TRBV24-1 and J is TRBJ1-1; TRBD1 matches 9 bases. The V segment lost 4 bases and the J segment 11 bases; nucleotides outside the gene matches: 10. The CDR3 loop spans 14 amino acids. Germline CDR1 is KGHDR and CDR2 is SFDVKD. CDR3 in amino acids: CATSDSTRDRVAFF. CDR3 sequence (DNA): TGTGCCACCAGTGACTCCACCCGGGACAGGGTTGCTTTCTTT.

The V and J genes are TRBV7-9 and TRBJ2-7, with 9 bases lining up with TRBD1. V was clipped by 5 bases and J by 7 bases; unmatched bases: 9. In germline, CDR1 is SEHNR, CDR2 FQNEAQ (reference sequence). The CDR3 totals 14 residues. CDR3 nucleotides: TGTGCCAGCAGCCTCGGGACAGGGTGGAATGAGCAGTACTTC. This sequence encodes CASSLGTGWNEQYF. The whole variable domain, filled in from reference TRBV7-9 and TRBJ2-7, reads DTGVSQNPRHKITKRGQNVTFRCDPISEHNRLYWYRQTLGQGPEFLTYFQNEAQLEKSRLLSDRFSAERPKGSFSTLEIQRTEQGDSAMYLCASSLGTGWNEQYFGPGTRLTVT.

This clonotype was observed a handful of times. The V call is TRBV12-3 or TRBV12-4, the J call TRBJ2-7; no reliable D call. The ends were cut back, 6 bases at V and 2 bases at J, with 14 bases in the middle. This CDR3 has 14 residues. The CDR3 DNA is TGTGCCAGCAGACCAACCAGGAAAACCTACGAGCAGTACTTC. It codes for CASRPTRKTYEQYF.

This clonotype was recorded a few times. This chain connects TRBV20-1 to TRBJ1-1, with D hard to call. Germline CDR1 and CDR2: DFQATT and SNEGSKA (reference sequence). Trimming removed 2 bases from V and 5 bases from J, with 15 bases in between. The CDR3 sequence is 14 residues long. The CDR3 region is CSARFPQLSTEAFF. The CDR3 nucleotides read TGCAGTGCTAGATTTCCCCAGTTGAGTACTGAAGCTTTCTTT.

The rearrangement links TRBV4-3 to TRBJ2-3; either TRBD1 or TRBD2 may supply D (5 bases each). V was trimmed by 0 bases and J by 0 bases, leaving 10 bases between them. CDR3 length equals 16 residues. Per the germline V gene, CDR1 is LGHNA and CDR2 is YSLEER. The CDR3 DNA follows: TGCGCCAGCAGCCAAGACCCCCGGGACAGCACAGATACGCAGTATTTT. It codes for CASSQDPRDSTDTQYF.

This chain joins TRBV24-1 and TRBJ1-2; TRBD1 aligns across 8 bases. CDR1 KGHDR and CDR2 SFDVKD come from the germline V gene. The trim removed 5 bases at V and 5 bases at J, leaving 6 bases unmatched. The CDR3 has 14 residues. This CDR3 is CATSGQGLTYGYTF. For the CDR3, the DNA is TGTGCCACCAGTGGACAGGGGTTGACTTATGGCTACACCTTC.

The chain combines TRBV7-6 with TRBJ2-2; no firm D call. V lost 6 bases and J 1 base, leaving 6 bases between the germline ends. Per the germline V gene, CDR1 is SGHVS and CDR2 is FNYEAQ. The CDR3 sequence is 13 residues long. The CDR3 nucleotides are TGTGCCAGCAGTCCCAAGAACACCGGGGAGCTGTTTTTT. This gives the protein CASSPKNTGELFF.

This clonotype was observed a few times. This chain uses TRBV7-9 with TRBJ2-7, with a possible D match to TRBD1 (6 bases). The germline gives CDR1 SEHNR, CDR2 FQNEAQ (reference sequence). This CDR3 is 12 amino acids long. Trimming took off 5 bases at V and 6 bases at J, with 11 bases between the two ends. The CDR3, as DNA: TGTGCCAGCAGCCCCCGGACAGCCGAGCAGTACTTC. Translated, it gives CASSPRTAEQYF.

This clonotype showed up just a few times. This sequence joins TRBV7-2 and TRBJ1-2; TRBD1 matches at 7 bases. The CDR3 consists of 16 residues. Germline V gene data show CDR1 as SGHTA and CDR2 as FQGNSA. Trimming at V came to 0 bases and at J to 1 base, leaving 5 bases not matched to a gene. CDR3 in amino acids: CASSLAPWDSNYGYTF. CDR3 nucleotide sequence: TGTGCCAGCAGCTTAGCCCCCTGGGACAGTAACTATGGCTACACCTTC.

This chain links TRBV20-1 with TRBJ2-5; the D gene is possibly TRBD2 (5 bases). CDR3 length: 15 amino acids. The ends were cut back, 3 bases at V and 1 base at J, with 15 bases in the middle. The V gene's germline CDR1 is DFQATT and CDR2 SNEGSKA (reference sequence). The CDR3 DNA reads TGCAGTGCTAGGAGGGCGAACACAGTCCAAGAGACCCAGTACTTC. It yields the protein CSARRANTVQETQYF.

This clonotype was counted between two and nine times. This rearrangement joins TRBV29-1 to TRBJ1-4; tentative D call: TRBD1 (5 bases). The germline CDR1 and CDR2 sequences are SQVTM and ANQGSEA. The CDR3 spans 13 residues. Trimming removed 5 bases at V and 0 bases at J, with 7 bases between. In DNA form, the CDR3 reads TGCAGCGTTCGGGGGTCAACTAATGAAAAACTGTTTTTT. Encoded protein: CSVRGSTNEKLFF.

The chain recombines TRBV11-2 with TRBJ2-7, with D maybe TRBD1 (5 bases). The CDR3 is 13 residues long. Germline V CDR1 and CDR2: SGHAT, FQNNGV. V lost 4 bases, J lost 3 bases, and 10 bases lay in between. The CDR3 sequence: CASSYSRVYEQYF. Written as DNA, the CDR3 is TGTGCCAGCAGCTACTCCAGGGTCTACGAGCAGTACTTC.

The V call is TRBV20-1, the J call TRBJ1-5; D is perhaps TRBD1 (6 bases). The CDR3 loop spans 14 amino acids. CDR1 and CDR2 (germline): DFQATT, SNEGSKA (reference sequence). The V end lost 4 bases, the J end lost 7 bases, and 17 bases lay between the germline ends. Here the CDR3 DNA reads TGCAGTGCTAACCAGGGGATAGTTATCCAGCCCCAGCATTTT. It yields the protein CSANQGIVIQPQHF.

This clonotype was recorded at least ten times. V is TRBV24-1 and J is TRBJ2-2, with unresolved D. This CDR3 region has 15 residues. Germline values: CDR1 KGHDR, CDR2 SFDVKD. Trimming shortened V by 10 bases and J by 2 bases, and 16 bases separated the two germline ends. CDR3: CATGREGPNTGELFF. In nucleotides, the CDR3 is TGTGCCACAGGCCGAGAAGGGCCCAACACCGGGGAGCTGTTTTTT.

V gene TRBV7-3 combines with J gene TRBJ2-7; 7 bases fit TRBD1. The germline gives CDR1 SGHTA, CDR2 FQGTGA. CDR3 length: 13 amino acids. J lost 5 bases, V lost 4 bases, and 5 bases had no gene match. CDR3: CASSSPDRDEQYF. CDR3 sequence (DNA): TGTGCCAGCAGCTCCCCTGACAGGGACGAGCAGTACTTC.

The V and J genes are TRBV6-2 or TRBV6-3 and TRBJ2-4; 8 bases line up with TRBD1. The CDR3 runs 13 residues. Germline V lookup: CDR1 MNHEY, CDR2 SVGEGT. Losses at the gene ends were 1 base for V and 10 bases for J; bases not matched to a gene: 3. CDR3 region: CASSYFGTGIQYF. CDR3 nucleotide sequence: TGTGCCAGCAGTTACTTCGGGACAGGTATTCAGTACTTC.

Notes on this clonotype: An end of the junction does not agree with germline; a read error may underlie this. The rearrangement uses TRBV19 and TRBJ1-5; TRBD1 agrees at 8 bases. The CDR3 sequence is 15 residues long. Germline loops: CDR1 LNHDA, CDR2 SQIVND (reference sequence). The CDR3 loop is CGSSPDRVANQPQHF. The DNA for the CDR3 is TGTGGCAGTAGTCCGGACAGGGTGGCCAATCAGCCCCAGCATTTT.

Ten or more counts support this clonotype. V is TRBV20-1 and J is TRBJ2-1, with 10 bases aligning to TRBD2. V lost 5 bases, J lost 6 bases, and 7 bases stayed unmatched. CDR1 and CDR2 (germline): DFQATT, SNEGSKA (reference sequence). This CDR3 contains 14 residues. CDR3 protein: CSAPLAGVGNEQFF. DNA for the CDR3: TGCAGTGCTCCCCTAGCGGGAGTAGGCAATGAGCAGTTCTTC.

This chain's CDR3 is CSAGPGEEKLFF. In DNA, the CDR3 is TGCAGTGCGGGCCCGGGGGAGGAGAAACTGTTTTTT. The chain combines TRBV20-1 with TRBJ1-4; tentatively, D is TRBD1 (5 bases). The germline CDR1 and CDR2 sequences are DFQATT and SNEGSKA (reference sequence). V lost 6 bases, J lost 11 bases, and 16 bases lay in between. This CDR3 spans 12 amino acids.

This clonotype was seen a single time. The chain joins TRBV11-2 to TRBJ2-7; weak D call: TRBD1 (5 bases). V lost 2 bases, J lost 0 bases, and 17 bases lay in between. The CDR3 extends over 17 amino acids. Germline V gene lookup returns CDR1 SGHAT and CDR2 FQNNGV. CDR3: CASSLLKRGASSYEQYF. The CDR3 DNA sequence: TGTGCCAGCAGCTTACTAAAAAGGGGCGCCAGCTCCTACGAGCAGTACTTC.